The 5 T cell receptor beta chains below come from one sample, sequenced in a study of T cells in Graves' hyperthyroidism and ophthalmopathy. Using RNA transcripts as the source, TCR beta CDR3 regions were amplified. During a first-round RT-PCR of the TCR CDR3, the HTBI primer set was used. In TCRdb, the multiplex PCR reads were re-called with MiXCR into one record per CDR3 protein. The repertoire holds hundreds of thousands of distinct CDR3 sequences, around 42% seen once, with just under 8.5% in the top ten. Specimen: peripheral blood or thyroid tissue (not recorded which). Every receptor here comes from a woman aged 18 to 35 with Graves' hyperthyroidism.

V and J are TRBV20-1 and TRBJ1-2, with no clear D. Germline V gene lookup returns CDR1 DFQATT and CDR2 SNEGSKA (reference sequence). CDR3 length: 12 amino acids. CDR3 in amino acids: CSLETPSYGYTF. The CDR3 DNA follows: TGCAGCTTAGAGACCCCTTCCTATGGCTACACCTTC.

The J gene is TRBJ1-5, the V gene TRBV6-1; no clear D. CDR1 MNHNS and CDR2 SASEGT come from the germline V gene. Trimming removed 9 bases at V and 2 bases at J, with 8 bases between. The CDR3 contains 12 residues. CDR3 sequence reads: CARINGNQPQHF. Here the CDR3 DNA reads TGTGCCAGAATTAACGGCAATCAGCCCCAGCATTTT.

This clonotype was counted ten times or more. The chain has TRBV7-9 and TRBJ1-5; no definite D call. V was trimmed by 2 bases and J by 5 bases, leaving 7 bases between them. Per the germline V gene, CDR1 is SEHNR and CDR2 is FQNEAQ (reference sequence). CDR3 length: 13 residues. The CDR3 is CASSLFDDQPQHF. CDR3 DNA sequence: TGTGCCAGCAGCTTATTTGATGATCAGCCCCAGCATTTT.

This chain uses TRBV29-1 with TRBJ1-1, with TRBD1 matching over 8 bases. Per germline, CDR1 SQVTM and CDR2 ANQGSEA. V dropped 3 bases and J dropped 10; count of bases not matched to a gene: 1. The CDR3 totals 10 residues. The CDR3 sequence is CSVDGQGAFF. The CDR3 region has the DNA TGCAGCGTTGATGGACAGGGAGCTTTCTTT.

In its sample, this clonotype was seen a few times. The V gene is TRBV2, the J gene TRBJ2-7; 8 bases are shared with TRBD1. Germline V gene lookup returns CDR1 SNHLY and CDR2 FYNNEI. Trimming at V came to 6 bases and at J to 6 bases, leaving 13 bases not matched to a gene. This CDR3 comprises 15 residues. CDR3 amino acids: CASSLSTGEVGEQYF. CDR3 nucleotide sequence: TGTGCCAGCAGCCTTTCGACAGGGGAAGTGGGCGAGCAGTACTTC.